This T cell receptor (beta chain) was retrieved from a study of control samples from healthy donors and cancer patients. Trimming removed 9 bases from V and 7 bases from J, with 13 bases in between. Germline V gene sequence: CDR1 MNHNY, CDR2 SVGAGI (reference sequence). The CDR3 length is 12 residues. Clones were read by immunoSEQ multiplex PCR, and TCRdb kept only the in-frame ones, dropping some. The table has about 160,000 clones, under 95% seen once. The receptor's source is a man younger than 35 in good health. Input material: blood. This chain links TRBV6-6 with TRBJ1-5, with D tentatively TRBD1 (5 bases). The CDR3 here is CASGEAGQPQHF. Written as DNA, the CDR3 is TGTGCCAGTGGGGAGGCAGGGCAGCCCCAGCATTTT.